One and the same sample provided the 14 T cell receptor beta chains below, sequenced in a study of T cells in localized non-small cell lung cancer. The repertoire was sequenced with immunoSEQ multiplex PCR; TCRdb's copy has only in-frame clones and lacks some. The sample records 25,000 to 35,000 clones, approximately 90% being singletons. Sequencing used peripheral blood, obtained before any cancer treatment. Source of these receptors: a woman aged 35 to 70 with stage I lung adenocarcinoma.

The J gene is TRBJ1-2, the V gene TRBV28; a weak D match, TRBD1 (6 bases). The CDR3 totals 14 residues. Germline V gene lookup returns CDR1 MDHEN and CDR2 SYDVKM. The ends were cut back, 6 bases at V and 3 bases at J, with 14 bases in the middle. Here the CDR3 reads CASRRSGGDYGYTF. CDR3 bases: TGTGCCAGCAGACGCAGCGGGGGCGACTATGGCTACACCTTC.

This chain uses TRBV11-2 with TRBJ2-3; D unresolved. Per the germline V gene, CDR1 is SGHAT and CDR2 is FQNNGV. V lost 0 bases and J 10 bases, leaving 11 bases between the germline ends. The CDR3 runs to 13 residues. DNA for the CDR3: TGTGCCAGCAGCTTAGAACCCCTTAAAGCGCAGTATTTT. Its protein is CASSLEPLKAQYF.

V is TRBV4-1 and J is TRBJ1-1, with TRBD1 identical over 8 bases. The CDR3 is 15 residues long. The trim removed 4 bases at V and 6 bases at J, leaving 10 bases unmatched. The germline V gene has CDR1 MGHRA and CDR2 YSYEKL. The CDR3: CASSRPDRGIPEAFF. The CDR3 DNA sequence: TGCGCCAGCAGCCGCCCCGACAGGGGAATTCCTGAAGCTTTCTTT.

This sequence joins TRBV9 and TRBJ2-3; D unresolved. The ends were cut back, 4 bases at V and 2 bases at J, with 5 bases in the middle. CDR3 size: 12 residues. CDR1 is SGDLS and CDR2 is YYNGEE in the germline V gene. CDR3 coding DNA: TGTGCCAGCAGCCCTGACACAGATACGCAGTATTTT. As protein: CASSPDTDTQYF.

The chain joins TRBV27 to TRBJ2-7; D is unresolved. CDR3 size: 17 residues. Looked up from germline, CDR1 is MNHEY and CDR2 is SMNVEV (reference sequence). V was shortened by 3 bases and J by 6 bases, with 24 bases between the two germline ends. The CDR3 loop is CASSLKGYGTLTSEQYF. CDR3 DNA sequence: TGTGCCAGCAGTTTGAAAGGATATGGCACCTTAACGTCCGAGCAGTACTTC.

The chain joins TRBV19 to TRBJ1-5, with a weak D call TRBD1 (6 bases). The germline V gene has CDR1 LNHDA and CDR2 SQIVND (reference sequence). V lost 5 bases and J 7 bases, leaving 21 bases between the germline ends. The CDR3 is made up of 16 amino acids. The CDR3, as DNA: TGTGCCAGTAGTGATGGGACATCGTCTCCCAAGCAGCCCCAGCATTTT. Translating it yields CASSDGTSSPKQPQHF.

This clone was detected only a few times. This rearrangement joins TRBV6-8 to TRBJ1-1; possible D gene TRBD1, 5 bases. The CDR3 is 14 residues long. V lost 6 bases, J lost 3 bases, and 14 bases lay in between. CDR1 is MNHGY, CDR2 SAAAGT, per germline. As DNA, the CDR3 is TGTGCCAGCAGCTCCCTCGGGGGTCACACTGAAGCTTTCTTT. Translated: CASSSLGGHTEAFF.

This sequence joins TRBV11-2 and TRBJ2-2, with TRBD2 matching 9 bases. J was trimmed by 3 bases and V by 0 bases; bases with no gene match: 5. The CDR3 contains 17 residues. In germline, CDR1 is SGHAT, CDR2 FQNNGV. Written as DNA, the CDR3 is TGTGCCAGCAGCTTAGATAGGCTAGCGGGGTACACCGGGGAGCTGTTTTTT. Its protein is CASSLDRLAGYTGELFF.

V gene TRBV7-9 combines with J gene TRBJ1-4; D remains ambiguous. V lost 3 bases, J lost 2 bases, and 16 bases lay in between. This CDR3 is built from 17 residues. Germline values: CDR1 SEHNR, CDR2 FQNEAQ (reference sequence). As DNA, the CDR3 is TGTGCCAGCAGCTTGGCCGGCGGGCTGGGGACTAATGAAAAACTGTTTTTT. Its protein is CASSLAGGLGTNEKLFF.

This sequence joins TRBV7-3 and TRBJ2-1; the D is unclear. V was pared by 2 bases and J by 4 bases, with 3 bases between. Germline CDR1 is SGHTA and CDR2 is FQGTGA. CDR3 length: 12 residues. CDR3 DNA sequence: TGTGCCAGCAGCTTACCTTACAATGAGCAGTTCTTC. Its translation: CASSLPYNEQFF.

The chain employs TRBV7-8 and TRBJ1-4; a weak D match, TRBD1 (6 bases). The CDR3 runs 15 residues. Per the germline V gene, CDR1 is SGHVS and CDR2 is FQNEAQ. V dropped 4 bases and J dropped 5 bases, with 14 bases sitting between them. CDR3 loop: CASSSNRETNEKLFF. CDR3 DNA: TGTGCCAGCAGCTCCAACAGGGAGACGAATGAAAAACTGTTTTTT.

The chain uses TRBV4-3 and TRBJ2-2, with 8 bases fitting TRBD2. The trim removed 1 base at V and 4 bases at J, leaving 5 bases unmatched. This CDR3 spans 16 amino acids. CDR1 is LGHNA, CDR2 YSLEER, per germline. The CDR3 DNA reads as TGCGCCAGCAGCCAAGTCCCCGGGGGGGTCACCGGGGAGCTGTTTTTT. Amino acid sequence: CASSQVPGGVTGELFF.

The sample holds a few counts of this clone. This sequence joins TRBV5-1 and TRBJ2-1, with D possibly TRBD1 on 5 matching bases. The CDR3 is 15 residues long. Germline V lookup: CDR1 SGHRS, CDR2 YFSETQ. V lost 0 bases to trimming and J lost 6 bases, with 13 bases between them. The CDR3 spells CASSLDQGVRNEQFF. In DNA, the CDR3 is TGCGCCAGCAGCTTGGATCAGGGTGTTCGCAATGAGCAGTTCTTC.

V and J are TRBV5-4 and TRBJ1-6; the D is unclear. The V and J ends lost 4 bases and 8 bases respectively, with 13 bases between them. This CDR3 contains 14 residues. Germline loops: CDR1 SGHNT, CDR2 YYREEE (reference sequence). As DNA, the CDR3 is TGTGCCAGCAGCCTAGCAACTCGGGATTCACCCCTCCACTTT. This encodes CASSLATRDSPLHF.